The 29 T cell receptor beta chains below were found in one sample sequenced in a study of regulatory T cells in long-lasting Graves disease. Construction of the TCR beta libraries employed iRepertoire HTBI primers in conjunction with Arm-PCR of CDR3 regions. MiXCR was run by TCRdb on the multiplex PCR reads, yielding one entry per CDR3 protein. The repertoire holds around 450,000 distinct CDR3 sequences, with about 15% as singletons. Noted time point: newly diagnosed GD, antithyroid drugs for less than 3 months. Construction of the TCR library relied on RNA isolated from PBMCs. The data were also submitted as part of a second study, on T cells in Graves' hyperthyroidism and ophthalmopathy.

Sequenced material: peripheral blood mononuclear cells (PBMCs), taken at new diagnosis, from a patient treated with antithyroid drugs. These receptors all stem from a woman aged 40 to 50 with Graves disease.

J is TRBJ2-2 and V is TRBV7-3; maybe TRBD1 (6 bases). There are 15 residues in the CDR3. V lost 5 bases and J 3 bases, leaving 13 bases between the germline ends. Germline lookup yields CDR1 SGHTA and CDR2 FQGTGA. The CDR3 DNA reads TGTGCCAGCAGCCACCTGGACAGCTACACCGGGGAGCTGTTTTTT. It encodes CASSHLDSYTGELFF.

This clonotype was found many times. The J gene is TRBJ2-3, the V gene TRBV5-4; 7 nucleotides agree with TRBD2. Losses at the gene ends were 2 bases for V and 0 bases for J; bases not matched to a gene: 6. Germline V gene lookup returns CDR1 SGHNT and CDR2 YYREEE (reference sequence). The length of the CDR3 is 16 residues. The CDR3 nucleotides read TGTGCCAGCAGCTTTTGGCGGCGGGAGAGCACAGATACGCAGTATTTT. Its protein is CASSFWRRESTDTQYF.

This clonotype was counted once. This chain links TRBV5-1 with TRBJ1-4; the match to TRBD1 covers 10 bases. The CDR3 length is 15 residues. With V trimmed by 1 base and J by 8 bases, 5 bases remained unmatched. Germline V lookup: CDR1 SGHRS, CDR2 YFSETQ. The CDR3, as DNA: TGCGCCAGCAGCTTGACGGGACAGGGGCCAGAAAAACTGTTTTTT. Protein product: CASSLTGQGPEKLFF.

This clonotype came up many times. CDR3 loop: CASDISEGSYNEQFF. The CDR3 DNA sequence: TGTGCCAGCGACATCTCTGAGGGCTCCTACAATGAGCAGTTCTTC. J is TRBJ2-1 and V is TRBV2; D is perhaps TRBD2 (5 bases). The CDR3 is 15 residues long. Trimming stripped 8 bases from V and 0 bases from J, with 14 bases between. Germline CDR1 reads SNHLY; CDR2 reads FYNNEI.

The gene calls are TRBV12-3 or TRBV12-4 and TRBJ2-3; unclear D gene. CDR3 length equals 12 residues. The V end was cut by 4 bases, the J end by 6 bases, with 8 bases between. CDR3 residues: CASSSWVDTQYF. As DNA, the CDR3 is TGTGCCAGCAGTTCTTGGGTGGATACGCAGTATTTT.

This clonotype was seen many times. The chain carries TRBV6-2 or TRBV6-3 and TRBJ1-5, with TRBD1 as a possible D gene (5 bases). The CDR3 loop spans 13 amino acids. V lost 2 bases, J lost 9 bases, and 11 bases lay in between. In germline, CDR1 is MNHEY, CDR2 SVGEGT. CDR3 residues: CASSYIDGGPQHF. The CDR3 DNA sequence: TGTGCCAGCAGTTACATTGACGGGGGGCCCCAGCATTTT.

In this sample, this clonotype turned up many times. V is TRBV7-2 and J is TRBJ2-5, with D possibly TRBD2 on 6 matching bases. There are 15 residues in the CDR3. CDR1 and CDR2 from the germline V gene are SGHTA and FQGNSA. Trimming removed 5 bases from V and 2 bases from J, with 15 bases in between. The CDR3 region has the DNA TGTGCCAGCAGCCCGTGGACTATCGGTCAAGAGACCCAGTACTTC. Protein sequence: CASSPWTIGQETQYF.

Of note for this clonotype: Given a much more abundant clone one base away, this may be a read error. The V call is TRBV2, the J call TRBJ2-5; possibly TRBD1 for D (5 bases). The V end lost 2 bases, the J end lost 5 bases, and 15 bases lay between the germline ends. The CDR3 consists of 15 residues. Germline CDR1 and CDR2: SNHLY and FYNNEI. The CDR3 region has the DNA TGTGCCAGCAGTGAAAACCCAGGGTTAGAGGAGACCCAGTACTTC. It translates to CASSENPGLEETQYF.

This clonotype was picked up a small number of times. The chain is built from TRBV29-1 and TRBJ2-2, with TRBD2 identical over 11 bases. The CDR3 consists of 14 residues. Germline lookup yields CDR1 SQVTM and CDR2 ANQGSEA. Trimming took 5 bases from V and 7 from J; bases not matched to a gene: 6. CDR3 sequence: CSVLSGRVVGELFF. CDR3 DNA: TGCAGCGTTCTTAGCGGGAGGGTTGTCGGGGAGCTGTTTTTT.

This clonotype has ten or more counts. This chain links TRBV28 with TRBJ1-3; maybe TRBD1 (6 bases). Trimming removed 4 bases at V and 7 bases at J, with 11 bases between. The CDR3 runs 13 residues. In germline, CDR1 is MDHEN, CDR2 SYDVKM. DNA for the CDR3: TGTGCCAGCAGTTCAACAGGGCAGAACACCATATATTTT. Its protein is CASSSTGQNTIYF.

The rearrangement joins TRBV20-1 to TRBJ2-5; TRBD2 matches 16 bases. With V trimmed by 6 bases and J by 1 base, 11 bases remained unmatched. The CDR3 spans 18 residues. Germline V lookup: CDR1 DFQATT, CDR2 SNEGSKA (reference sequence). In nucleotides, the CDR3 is TGCAGTGCCCTCCCCGGGACTAGCGGGAGGGGTCCCCAAGAGACCCAGTACTTC. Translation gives CSALPGTSGRGPQETQYF.

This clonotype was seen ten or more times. The CDR3 sequence is CASSYQREVWETQYF. CDR3 bases: TGTGCCAGCAGTTATCAGAGGGAGGTTTGGGAGACCCAGTACTTC. The chain employs TRBV6-5 and TRBJ2-5, with D possibly TRBD2 on 6 matching bases. The V end was cut by 3 bases, the J end by 5 bases, with 16 bases between. The CDR3 is made up of 15 amino acids. Germline CDR1 and CDR2: MNHEY and SVGAGI.

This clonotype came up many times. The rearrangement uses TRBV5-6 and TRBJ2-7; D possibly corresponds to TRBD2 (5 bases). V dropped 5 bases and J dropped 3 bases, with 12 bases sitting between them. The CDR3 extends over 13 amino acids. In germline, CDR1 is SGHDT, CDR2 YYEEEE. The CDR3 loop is CASSDYGDYEQYF. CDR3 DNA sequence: TGTGCCAGCAGTGACTACGGGGACTACGAGCAGTACTTC.

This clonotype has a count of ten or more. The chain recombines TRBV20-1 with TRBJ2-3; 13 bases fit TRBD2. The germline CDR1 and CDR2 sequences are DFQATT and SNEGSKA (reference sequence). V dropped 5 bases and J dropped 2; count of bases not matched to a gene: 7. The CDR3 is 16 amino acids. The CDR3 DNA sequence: TGCAGTGCTGTCCCGGGACTAGCGGGGTCCACAGATACGCAGTATTTT. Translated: CSAVPGLAGSTDTQYF.

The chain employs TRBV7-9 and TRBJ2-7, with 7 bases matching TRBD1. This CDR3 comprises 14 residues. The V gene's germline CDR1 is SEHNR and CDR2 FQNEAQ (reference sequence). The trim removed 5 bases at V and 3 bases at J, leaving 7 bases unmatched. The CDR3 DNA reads TGTGCCAGCAGCGTAGTTAGACAGGGCTACGAGCAGTACTTC. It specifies CASSVVRQGYEQYF.

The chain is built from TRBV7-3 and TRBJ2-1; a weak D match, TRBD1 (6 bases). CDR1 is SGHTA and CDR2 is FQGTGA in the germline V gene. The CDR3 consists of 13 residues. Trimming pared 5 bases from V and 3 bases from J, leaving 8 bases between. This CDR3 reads CASSRTDYNEQFF. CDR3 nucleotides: TGTGCCAGCAGCCGGACAGACTACAATGAGCAGTTCTTC.

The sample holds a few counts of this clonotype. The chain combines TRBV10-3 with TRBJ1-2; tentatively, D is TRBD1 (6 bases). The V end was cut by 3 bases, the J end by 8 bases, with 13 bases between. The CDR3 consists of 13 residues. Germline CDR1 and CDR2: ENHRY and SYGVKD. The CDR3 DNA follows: TGTGCCATCAGTGAACCAGGGGCGCTGGGCTACACCTTC. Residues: CAISEPGALGYTF.

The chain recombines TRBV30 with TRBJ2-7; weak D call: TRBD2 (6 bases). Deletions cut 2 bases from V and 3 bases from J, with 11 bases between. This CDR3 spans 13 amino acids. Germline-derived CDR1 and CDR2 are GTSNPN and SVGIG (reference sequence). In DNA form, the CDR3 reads TGTGCCTGGAGTAGTGGGGGGATCTACGAGCAGTACTTC. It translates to CAWSSGGIYEQYF.

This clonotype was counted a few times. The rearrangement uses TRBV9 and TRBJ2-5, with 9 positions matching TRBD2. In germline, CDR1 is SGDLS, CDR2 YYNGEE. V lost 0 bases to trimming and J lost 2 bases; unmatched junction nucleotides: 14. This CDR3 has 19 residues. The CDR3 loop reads CASSVAGSGRGGAQETQYF. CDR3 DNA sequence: TGTGCCAGCAGCGTAGCCGGTAGCGGGAGAGGTGGGGCTCAAGAGACCCAGTACTTC.

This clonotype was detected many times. In DNA, the CDR3 is TGTGCCAGCAGTGGTAGGGGAAGGACTCAGCCCCAGCATTTT. Protein: CASSGRGRTQPQHF. The J gene is TRBJ1-5, the V gene TRBV2; tentative D call: TRBD1 (5 bases). The CDR3 consists of 14 residues. Trimming cost V 4 bases and J 6 bases, with 13 bases left between them. Germline CDR1 reads SNHLY; CDR2 reads FYNNEI.

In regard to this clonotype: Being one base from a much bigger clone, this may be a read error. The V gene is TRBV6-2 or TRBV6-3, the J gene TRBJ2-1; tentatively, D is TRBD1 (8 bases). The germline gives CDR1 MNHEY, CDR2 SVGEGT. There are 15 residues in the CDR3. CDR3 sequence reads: CAISYSGGQGDEQFF. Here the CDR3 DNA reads TGTGCCATCAGTTACTCGGGAGGACAGGGAGATGAGCAGTTCTTC.

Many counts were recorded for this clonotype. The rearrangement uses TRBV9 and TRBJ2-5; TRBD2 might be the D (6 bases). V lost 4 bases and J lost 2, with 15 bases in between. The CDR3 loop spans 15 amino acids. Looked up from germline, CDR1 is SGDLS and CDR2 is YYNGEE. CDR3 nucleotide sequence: TGTGCCAGCAGCCCCGTTAGCGGAGCTCAAGAGACCCAGTACTTC. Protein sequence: CASSPVSGAQETQYF. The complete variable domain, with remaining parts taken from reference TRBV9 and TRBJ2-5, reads DSGVTQTPKHLITATGQRVTLRCSPRSGDLSVYWYQQSLDQGLQFLIQYYNGEERAKGNILERFSAQQFPDLHSELNLSSLELGDSALYFCASSPVSGAQETQYFGPGTRLLVL.

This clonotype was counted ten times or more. The CDR3 bases are TGTGCCAGCAGCCTCTCGCCGGGGGCGGGGGGGCAGTACTTC. Its translation is CASSLSPGAGGQYF. The chain links TRBV5-5 to TRBJ2-7; 8 bases agree with TRBD2. The CDR3 has 14 residues. Germline CDR1 reads SGHKS; CDR2 reads YYEKEE (reference sequence). Losses at the gene ends were 4 bases for V and 9 bases for J; bases not matched to a gene: 12.

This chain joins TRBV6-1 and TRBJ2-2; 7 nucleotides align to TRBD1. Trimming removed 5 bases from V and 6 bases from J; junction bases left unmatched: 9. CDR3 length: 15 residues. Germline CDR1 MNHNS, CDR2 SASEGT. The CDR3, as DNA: TGTGCCAGCAGTCCAGGGACAGCTGGGGCCGGGGAGCTGTTTTTT. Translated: CASSPGTAGAGELFF.

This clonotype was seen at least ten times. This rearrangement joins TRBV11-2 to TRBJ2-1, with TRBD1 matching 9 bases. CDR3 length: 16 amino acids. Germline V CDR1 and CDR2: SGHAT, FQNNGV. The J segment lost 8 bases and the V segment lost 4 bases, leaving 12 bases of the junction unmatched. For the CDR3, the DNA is TGTGCCAGCAGCTCTAGGACAGGGGAAACCCTAGATGAGCAGTTCTTC. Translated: CASSSRTGETLDEQFF.

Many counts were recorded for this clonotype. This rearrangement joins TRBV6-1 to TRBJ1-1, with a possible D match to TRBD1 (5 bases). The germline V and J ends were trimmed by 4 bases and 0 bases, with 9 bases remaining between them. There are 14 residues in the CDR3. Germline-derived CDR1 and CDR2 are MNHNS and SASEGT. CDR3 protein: CASSGQPLNTEAFF. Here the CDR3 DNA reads TGTGCCAGCAGTGGACAGCCTTTGAACACTGAAGCTTTCTTT.

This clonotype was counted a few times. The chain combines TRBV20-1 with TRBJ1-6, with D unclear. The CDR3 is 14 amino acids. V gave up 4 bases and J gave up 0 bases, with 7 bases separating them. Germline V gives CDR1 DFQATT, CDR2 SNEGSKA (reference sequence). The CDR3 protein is CSATQSSYNSPLHF. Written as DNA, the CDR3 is TGCAGTGCTACACAGAGCTCCTATAATTCACCCCTCCACTTT.

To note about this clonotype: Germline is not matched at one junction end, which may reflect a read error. The DNA for the CDR3 is TGTGCCAGTACCCTGACAGGGGTTTTT. Amino acid sequence: CASTLTGVF. The rearrangement joins TRBV19 to TRBJ2-2, with 8 bases aligning to TRBD1. The CDR3 contains 9 residues. In germline, CDR1 is LNHDA, CDR2 SQIVND (reference sequence). Full variable domain (remainder filled in from reference TRBV19 and TRBJ2-2): DGGITQSPKYLFRKEGQNVTLSCEQNLNHDAMYWYRQDPGQGLRLIYYSQIVNDFQKGDIAEGYSVSREKKESFPLTVTSAQKNPTAFYLCASTLTGVFGEGSRLTVL.

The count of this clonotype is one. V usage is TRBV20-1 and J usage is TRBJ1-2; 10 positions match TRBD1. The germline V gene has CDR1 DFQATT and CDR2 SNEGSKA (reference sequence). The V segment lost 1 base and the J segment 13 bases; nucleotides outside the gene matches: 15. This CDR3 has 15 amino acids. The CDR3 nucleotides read TGCAGTGCTAGAGGAAGGGGGGACAGGGGCGTATTGTGCACCTTC. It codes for CSARGRGDRGVLCTF.